This T cell receptor (beta chain) appears in the sequencing data of a study of beta chain features in type 1 diabetes. Looking at the study overall: Patients were similar to healthy donors in age and gender (as well as in cell yields).

Study results and limitations: A moderate, significant TCRB CDR3 shortening appeared in type 1 diabetes across four CD4+ subsets.

There are a few counts of this clone. Its antigen is not identified. Looked up from germline, CDR1 is MDHEN and CDR2 is SYDVKM. The CDR3 is made up of 14 amino acids. After removal of 5 bases from V and 6 bases from J, the junction contained 6 bases not matched to a gene. The study reverse transcribed the entire isolated RNA, so it sequenced expressed TCRB transcripts. Sequencing used immunoSEQ multiplex PCR; TCRdb keeps in-frame clones, though not all of them. This sample has 130,000 to 150,000 clones, with roughly an eighth found just once. The TCR was taken from a young man with type 1 diabetes. Sequenced material: central memory CD4+ T cells from blood. V usage is TRBV28 and J usage is TRBJ2-7, with TRBD1 matching over 11 bases. CDR3: CASSPGTGGFEQYF. CDR3 nucleotides: TGTGCCAGCAGTCCCGGGACAGGGGGGTTCGAGCAGTACTTC.